Presented here are 28 T cell receptor beta chains from one specimen sequenced in a study of identical twins. TCRdb itself ran the 5' RACE reads through MiXCR, one entry per CDR3 protein. The sample consists of around 480,000 distinct CDR3 sequences, 13% to 15% of them appearing once. These data also formed part of another study, on yellow fever vaccine responses in identical twins.

Sequencing used CD4+ T cells sorted from blood. The receptors here all came from a woman in her late teens or twenties in good health.

This clonotype was counted a few times. The chain carries TRBV5-5 and TRBJ2-3; D is unresolved. The germline V gene has CDR1 SGHKS and CDR2 YYEKEE (reference sequence). V shed 1 base and J shed 4 bases, with 10 bases lying between them. The CDR3 spans 14 residues. The CDR3 DNA sequence: TGTGCCAGCAGCTTGCTCTCGATCCCAGATACGCAGTATTTT. Its translation: CASSLLSIPDTQYF.

As regards this clonotype: A junction boundary mismatches the germline segment, possibly from a read error. The chain carries TRBV7-3 and TRBJ2-3; TRBD1 matches 7 bases. The CDR3 sequence is 15 residues long. The germline V gene encodes CDR1 SGHTA and CDR2 FQGTGA. The DNA of the CDR3 is TGTGCCAGCAGCCTAACAGGGGCCAATACAGATACGCAGTATTTT. Its protein product is CASSLTGANTDTQYF.

Many counts were recorded for this clonotype. This chain joins TRBV5-1 and TRBJ2-1; weak D call: TRBD1 (5 bases). This CDR3 comprises 15 residues. Trimming took 0 bases from V and 1 from J, leaving 8 bases between them. CDR1 SGHRS and CDR2 YFSETQ come from the germline V gene. The CDR3 region is CASSLDTGSYNEQFF. For the CDR3, the DNA is TGCGCCAGCAGCTTGGATACAGGATCCTACAATGAGCAGTTCTTC.

V gene TRBV4-1 combines with J gene TRBJ2-5, with a weak D call TRBD2 (6 bases). The CDR3 totals 15 residues. In germline, CDR1 is MGHRA, CDR2 YSYEKL. The V end was cut by 6 bases, the J end by 4 bases, with 18 bases between. CDR3 bases: TGCGCCAGCAGTGTCGGGACTTTACTTGGAGAGACCCAGTACTTC. It is translated as CASSVGTLLGETQYF.

This clonotype was counted only a few times. The chain has TRBV20-1 and TRBJ1-1; D is uncertain. The V gene's germline CDR1 is DFQATT and CDR2 SNEGSKA (reference sequence). Deletions cut 1 base from V and 4 bases from J, with 10 bases between. The length of the CDR3 is 13 residues. This CDR3 reads CSARGGVLTEAFF. The CDR3, as DNA: TGCAGTGCTAGAGGCGGGGTCCTCACTGAAGCTTTCTTT.

This sequence joins TRBV4-1 and TRBJ2-2; TRBD2 agrees at 11 bases. CDR1 is MGHRA, CDR2 YSYEKL, per germline. The junction had 9 bases not matched to a gene; V was cut back by 1 base and J by 2 bases. The CDR3 extends over 19 amino acids. The CDR3 sequence: CASSQVGARLAGNTGELFF. The CDR3 nucleotides are TGCGCCAGCAGCCAAGTGGGGGCTAGACTAGCGGGAAACACCGGGGAGCTGTTTTTT.

This clonotype was counted a few times. The rearrangement joins TRBV10-3 to TRBJ2-5; 8 nucleotides align to TRBD2. The CDR3 is made up of 17 amino acids. With 2 bases clipped from V and 1 base from J, the junction kept 9 bases outside the gene matches. From germline, CDR1 is ENHRY and CDR2 SYGVKD. The CDR3 reads CAISEGLTSGSQETQYF. As DNA, the CDR3 is TGTGCCATCAGTGAGGGGCTAACTAGCGGATCCCAAGAGACCCAGTACTTC.

This clonotype showed up just a few times. This chain connects TRBV12-3 or TRBV12-4 to TRBJ2-1; TRBD2 matches 7 bases. Trimming cost V 3 bases and J 7 bases; bases outside gene matches: 3. The CDR3 is 13 amino acids. CDR3 in DNA: TGTGCCAGCAGTTTCTCGCGGGGGAATGAGCAGTTCTTC. Its protein is CASSFSRGNEQFF.

The V call is TRBV10-3, the J call TRBJ2-2; D gene unclear. The V gene's germline CDR1 is ENHRY and CDR2 SYGVKD. The CDR3 has 12 residues. V was pared by 6 bases and J by 5 bases, with 7 bases between. Here the CDR3 reads CAISWGTGELFF. The CDR3 nucleotides are TGTGCCATCAGCTGGGGTACCGGGGAGCTGTTTTTT.

The chain is built from TRBV9 and TRBJ1-1, with 7 bases lining up with TRBD1. The CDR3 has 12 residues. CDR1 SGDLS and CDR2 YYNGEE come from the germline V gene. The V and J ends lost 4 bases and 9 bases, in that order; junction bases with no gene match: 6. The CDR3 DNA sequence: TGTGCCAGCAGCCAACCGACAGGGAAAGCTTTCTTT. This sequence encodes CASSQPTGKAFF.

The CDR3 nucleotides read TGTGCCAGCAGCCCTGAGACAGGGCGAGAGACCCAGTACTTC. Translating gives CASSPETGRETQYF. The chain employs TRBV7-3 and TRBJ2-5; 7 nucleotides agree with TRBD1. Germline assignment: CDR1 SGHTA and CDR2 FQGTGA. The CDR3 length is 14 residues. The V segment lost 5 bases and the J segment 4 bases; nucleotides outside the gene matches: 7.

V usage is TRBV6-2 or TRBV6-3 and J usage is TRBJ2-1; tentative D call: TRBD2 (5 bases). CDR1 and CDR2 from the germline V gene are MNHEY and SVGEGT. The CDR3 is 13 residues long. V gave up 8 bases and J gave up 6 bases, with 14 bases separating them. CDR3 region: CASVPAGINEQFF. The CDR3 nucleotides are TGTGCCAGCGTACCGGCGGGTATCAATGAGCAGTTCTTC.

The chain combines TRBV28 with TRBJ2-3, with TRBD2 matching 14 bases. J gave up 0 bases and V 5 bases, and 10 bases lay outside the gene matches. The CDR3 has 19 amino acids. CDR1 and CDR2 (germline): MDHEN, SYDVKM. For the CDR3, the DNA is TGTGCCAGCAGTCCTCACGGACTAGCGGGAGGCCGAAGCACAGATACGCAGTATTTT. Its protein product is CASSPHGLAGGRSTDTQYF.

This rearrangement joins TRBV6-5 to TRBJ2-7; TRBD1 matches 9 bases. Germline V gene sequence: CDR1 MNHEY, CDR2 SVGAGI. V gave up 5 bases and J gave up 5 bases; unmatched junction bases: 10. The length of the CDR3 is 15 residues. Here the CDR3 reads CASSTLGTGMHEQYF. CDR3 coding DNA: TGTGCCAGCAGTACTCTCGGGACAGGGATGCACGAGCAGTACTTC.

This clonotype was counted between two and nine times. The DNA of the CDR3 is TGTGCCAGCAGCCGATTAGCGGTAACGAACTCCTACGAGCAGTACTTC. Protein sequence: CASSRLAVTNSYEQYF. The chain is built from TRBV14 and TRBJ2-7, with D perhaps TRBD2 (6 bases). This CDR3 comprises 16 residues. V was pared by 4 bases and J by 0 bases, with 16 bases between. Per germline, CDR1 SGHDN and CDR2 FVKESK.

This chain uses TRBV18 with TRBJ2-5, with D perhaps TRBD1 (5 bases). V lost 3 bases to trimming and J lost 7 bases, with 12 bases between them. The CDR3 is 13 residues long. Germline V CDR1 and CDR2: KGHSH, LQKENI. CDR3: CASSPEAGRTQYF. In nucleotides, the CDR3 is TGTGCCAGCTCACCTGAAGCAGGGCGGACCCAGTACTTC.

The sample holds a few counts of this clonotype. This chain uses TRBV20-1 with TRBJ2-6, with 8 bases aligning to TRBD1. V trimming: 6 bases; J trimming: 1 base; junction bases outside the gene matches: 5. Germline values: CDR1 DFQATT, CDR2 SNEGSKA (reference sequence). The CDR3 is made up of 15 amino acids. CDR3 amino acids: CSAGDRLSGANVLTF. In DNA, the CDR3 is TGCAGTGCCGGGGACAGGCTGTCTGGGGCCAACGTCCTGACTTTC.

This clonotype appeared many times. This chain joins TRBV20-1 and TRBJ2-5; D remains unclear. V lost 2 bases to trimming and J lost 5 bases, with 3 bases between them. CDR3 length equals 10 residues. Germline V gene lookup returns CDR1 DFQATT and CDR2 SNEGSKA (reference sequence). CDR3 in DNA: TGCAGTGCTAGACGCGAGACCCAGTACTTC. It codes for CSARRETQYF.

This clonotype was seen many times. This chain links TRBV7-9 with TRBJ2-7; tentatively, D is TRBD1 (5 bases). Germline CDR1 reads SEHNR; CDR2 reads FQNEAQ (reference sequence). The ends were cut back, 1 base at V and 2 bases at J, with 9 bases in the middle. The CDR3 consists of 14 residues. The CDR3 coding sequence is TGTGCCAGCAGCTTAGATCAGGGTACCTACGAGCAGTACTTC. Translated: CASSLDQGTYEQYF.

This clonotype was counted only a few times. This rearrangement joins TRBV19 to TRBJ2-6; no reliable D call. V gave up 3 bases and J gave up 0 bases, with 6 bases separating them. This CDR3 spans 15 amino acids. Germline V gene sequence: CDR1 LNHDA, CDR2 SQIVND (reference sequence). The CDR3 reads CASSIQTSGANVLTF. The CDR3 DNA follows: TGTGCCAGTAGTATCCAAACCTCTGGGGCCAACGTCCTGACTTTC.

This rearrangement joins TRBV3-1 to TRBJ1-6, with D perhaps matching TRBD1 (5 bases). The CDR3 totals 15 residues. Germline V CDR1 and CDR2: LGHDT, YNNKEL (reference sequence). Trimming removed 0 bases at V and 10 bases at J, with 13 bases between. In DNA form, the CDR3 reads TGTGCCAGCAGCCAAGATTTGGCAGGGCGATCACCCCTCCACTTT. Protein sequence: CASSQDLAGRSPLHF.

This clonotype has more than one count but fewer than ten. The chain uses TRBV7-2 and TRBJ1-2; the match to TRBD1 covers 10 bases. Looked up from germline, CDR1 is SGHTA and CDR2 is FQGNSA. The length of the CDR3 is 15 residues. J gave up 5 bases and V 5 bases, and 8 bases lay outside the gene matches. The CDR3, as DNA: TGTGCCAGCAGCCCAGGACAGGGGGTTTCGTATGGCTACACCTTC. Protein: CASSPGQGVSYGYTF.

This clonotype was detected a few times. The chain uses TRBV20-1 and TRBJ2-7; 7 nucleotides line up with TRBD1. CDR1 DFQATT and CDR2 SNEGSKA come from the germline V gene (reference sequence). The CDR3 is 16 amino acids. V shed 1 base and J 3 bases; nucleotides not matched to a gene: 12. This CDR3 is CSARATPGTDYYEQYF. In DNA form, the CDR3 reads TGCAGTGCTAGAGCCACTCCCGGGACAGACTACTACGAGCAGTACTTC.

The DNA for the CDR3 is TGTGCCATCAGTGAGTCCTTGCGGGGGGGCCTGGATGAGCAGTTCTTC. It translates to CAISESLRGGLDEQFF. The V call is TRBV10-3, the J call TRBJ2-1; 9 bases are a match to TRBD2. Unmatched junction bases numbered 8, after V lost 0 bases and J lost 8 bases. The CDR3 contains 16 residues. CDR1 and CDR2 (germline): ENHRY, SYGVKD.

This clonotype was counted between two and nine times. The chain joins TRBV9 to TRBJ2-4, with D uncertain. Trimming cost V 0 bases and J 8 bases, with 15 bases left between them. CDR1 and CDR2 (germline): SGDLS, YYNGEE. This CDR3 is built from 15 residues. The CDR3 nucleotides are TGTGCCAGCAGCGTAGCTTGGCAGGTAGTCGACATTCAGTACTTC. Translating gives CASSVAWQVVDIQYF.

This clonotype appeared a few times. V gene TRBV29-1 combines with J gene TRBJ2-1; D may correspond to TRBD1 or TRBD2 (6 bases each). Trimming shortened V by 7 bases and J by 9 bases, and 25 bases separated the two germline ends. The CDR3 sequence is 15 residues long. Germline loops: CDR1 SQVTM, CDR2 ANQGSEA. The CDR3 DNA follows: TGCAGCGCCCTCTTTCGGGGGCGCAGCCACGGTGAGCAGTTCTTC. This translates into CSALFRGRSHGEQFF.

In this sample, this clonotype turned up a few times. This chain joins TRBV30 and TRBJ2-2; tentatively, D is TRBD2 (7 bases). This CDR3 has 14 residues. V was shortened by 4 bases and J by 2 bases, with 11 bases between the two germline ends. Germline-derived CDR1 and CDR2 are GTSNPN and SVGIG (reference sequence). CDR3 sequence (DNA): TGTGCCTGGACAGGGGAGGGTAACACCGGGGAGCTGTTTTTT. It specifies CAWTGEGNTGELFF.

The chain links TRBV12-3 or TRBV12-4 to TRBJ2-1; 8 nucleotides match TRBD2. The CDR3 is made up of 14 amino acids. V lost 7 bases and J lost 7; bases outside the gene matches: 9. DNA of the CDR3: TGTGCCAGCACCCGAGCCGGGACTAGGAATGAGCAGTTCTTC. This gives the protein CASTRAGTRNEQFF.